These 8 T cell receptor beta chains originate from one sample sequenced in a study of control samples from healthy donors and cancer patients. Libraries were prepared by immunoSEQ multiplex PCR; TCRdb keeps only in-frame clonotypes and omits some of them. This sample has about 130,000 clones, with over 75% found just once. The sample was blood. Receptors originate from a man in his fifties or sixties in good health.

This clone has more than one count but fewer than ten. This chain joins TRBV6-5 and TRBJ1-1; possibly TRBD1 for D (6 bases). CDR3 length: 13 amino acids. Between the trimmed V and J ends, which lost 4 bases and 11 bases, there was a span of 17 bases. In germline, CDR1 is MNHEY, CDR2 SVGAGI. CDR3 protein: CASSLTGPQSAFF. CDR3 nucleotides: TGTGCCAGCAGTTTAACAGGGCCCCAAAGCGCTTTCTTT.

The chain is built from TRBV5-1 and TRBJ2-3; 9 positions agree with TRBD1. Germline values: CDR1 SGHRS, CDR2 YFSETQ. The J segment lost 9 bases and the V segment lost 0 bases, leaving 8 bases of the junction unmatched. This CDR3 is 15 amino acids long. In nucleotides, the CDR3 is TGCGCCAGCAGCTTGGCGGACAGGGGAGGTGACACGCAGTATTTT. Its translation: CASSLADRGGDTQYF.

V usage is TRBV18 and J usage is TRBJ2-5; a weak D match, TRBD1 (6 bases). This CDR3 comprises 15 residues. V dropped 3 bases and J dropped 5 bases, with 16 bases sitting between them. CDR1 is KGHSH, CDR2 LQKENI, per germline. CDR3 region: CASSPSAGEYETQYF. DNA for the CDR3: TGTGCCAGCTCACCGTCCGCAGGGGAGTACGAGACCCAGTACTTC.

V is TRBV27 and J is TRBJ2-7; 7 bases agree with TRBD2. The ends lost 6 bases at V and 0 bases at J; junction bases unmatched: 5. CDR3 length: 14 amino acids. Per the germline V gene, CDR1 is MNHEY and CDR2 is SMNVEV (reference sequence). The DNA of the CDR3 is TGTGCCAGCAGCAAGACTAGCCGCTCCTACGAGCAGTACTTC. Translating it yields CASSKTSRSYEQYF.

The genes are TRBV18 and TRBJ2-3; D possibly corresponds to TRBD1 (6 bases). The V end lost 3 bases, the J end lost 4 bases, and 14 bases lay between the germline ends. The CDR3 has 15 residues. Germline CDR1 KGHSH, CDR2 LQKENI. The CDR3 sequence: CASSPILTGSDTQYF. The CDR3 DNA reads TGTGCCAGCTCACCGATACTAACAGGGTCAGATACGCAGTATTTT.

This clone was counted at least ten times. V gene TRBV30 combines with J gene TRBJ1-2; a weak D match, TRBD1 (5 bases). V lost 4 bases, J lost 8 bases, and 17 bases lay in between. The CDR3 totals 13 residues. Germline CDR1 and CDR2: GTSNPN and SVGIG (reference sequence). CDR3 nucleotide sequence: TGTGCCTGGAAGACAGCGTGGGTGAGCGGCTACACCTTC. Encoded protein: CAWKTAWVSGYTF.

J is TRBJ2-7 and V is TRBV5-4, with 8 positions matching TRBD1. With V trimmed by 3 bases and J by 3 bases, 14 bases remained unmatched. The CDR3 spans 17 residues. Germline-derived CDR1 and CDR2 are SGHNT and YYREEE (reference sequence). CDR3 bases: TGTGCCAGCAGCTCAGGGGCGTGGACAGGGAGTGGCTACGAGCAGTACTTC. As protein: CASSSGAWTGSGYEQYF.

The V call is TRBV5-1, the J call TRBJ1-2; D remains ambiguous. V lost 3 bases to trimming and J lost 4 bases, with 13 bases between them. Germline CDR1 reads SGHRS; CDR2 reads YFSETQ. CDR3 length equals 14 residues. CDR3 nucleotide sequence: TGCGCCAGCAGCTCCTCGGACGGAGTCTATGGCTACACCTTC. Translation gives CASSSSDGVYGYTF.